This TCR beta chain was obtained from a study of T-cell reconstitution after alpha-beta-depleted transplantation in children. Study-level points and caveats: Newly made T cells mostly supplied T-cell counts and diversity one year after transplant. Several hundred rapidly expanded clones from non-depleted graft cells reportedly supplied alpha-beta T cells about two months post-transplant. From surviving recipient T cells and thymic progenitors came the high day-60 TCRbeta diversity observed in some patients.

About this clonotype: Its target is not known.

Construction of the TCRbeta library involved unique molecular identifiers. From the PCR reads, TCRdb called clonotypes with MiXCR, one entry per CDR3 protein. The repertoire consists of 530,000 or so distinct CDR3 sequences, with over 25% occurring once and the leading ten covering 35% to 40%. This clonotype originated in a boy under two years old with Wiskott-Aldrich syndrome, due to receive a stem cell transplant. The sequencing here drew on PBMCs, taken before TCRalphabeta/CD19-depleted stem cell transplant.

The chain's CDR3 is CAISVPNTGELFF. As DNA, the CDR3 is TGTGCCATCAGTGTCCCTAACACCGGGGAGCTGTTTTTT. The chain uses TRBV10-3 and TRBJ2-2; D is unresolved. The V gene's germline CDR1 is ENHRY and CDR2 SYGVKD. The V and J ends lost 4 bases and 2 bases respectively, with 5 bases between them. CDR3 length: 13 residues.